This record concerns one T cell receptor (beta chain) sequence. This clone came up a few times. No cognate antigen has been identified for it. No base quality values were provided; no much bigger clone lies one nucleotide off. The CDR3, from cysteine to phenylalanine, totals 14 residues. This entry keeps only the CDR3 DNA: 42 bases, framed from base 1. Germline trimming: 4 bases from V, 5 bases from J; junction bases outside gene matches: 7. Taken from the germline V gene, the CDR1 and CDR2 loops are SGHDN and FVKESK. The sample is drawn from a study of blood T cell repertoires in COVID-19 (dated by TCRdb to between 2020 and 2021). General notes on the study: The collaborator samples originated in the United States, Italy and Spain and spanned the acute and convalescent phases of COVID-19. The repertoires were released in a freely available public database intended as a resource for research on the immune response to SARS-CoV-2. The samples were drawn from the first 160 participants of the ongoing ImmuneRACE study and from over 950 subjects provided by 6 global collaborators. A de-identified subject ID, COVID-19 status, age in years and sex were almost always included in the sample metadata. Where available, HLA class I and class II types were taken from metadata supplied by the sample provider and were not determined by assay-based typing. The dataset comprised deeply sampled blood TCRbeta repertoires from subjects exposed to, actively infected with, or recovered from COVID-19. The material from the prospective study consisted of cDNA or gDNA derived from T cells, B-cell-depleted T cells, or PBMCs.

The immunoSEQ Assay, a bias-controlled multiplex PCR, was used to amplify TCRbeta CDR3 regions from genomic DNA. Per the source publication's procedure: The number of nucleated cells in each sample was estimated from the amplification of reference gene primers within the assay. To quantify the absolute abundance of each unique TCRbeta CDR3 rearrangement, sequence reads were collapsed and filtered. For each sample, productive Simpson clonality was calculated as the square root of Simpson's diversity index across productive rearrangements. TCRdb provides this immuneACCESS table in a form limited to in-frame rearrangements. Some clones are lacking; in checked studies, under half of them reflect an unresolved V gene, and why the rest are absent is not known. That table is the source of V, J and clone size, and D and trimming were worked out from the DNA. The sample table contains fewer than 120,000 clones; only one count was recorded for 72% of them. The ten largest clones take up 7.6% of the sample.

The collaborating institutions used their own protocols to collect whole blood in K2EDTA tubes. Collaborator samples were shipped for TCRbeta analysis as frozen whole blood, isolated PBMCs, or DNA extracted from either sample type. What the work shows at the level of the full study, not this receptor alone: The amount of clinical and demographic metadata varied by source and participant and was provided uncurated.

Material for sequencing was peripheral blood. In this chain, TRBV14 is recombined with TRBJ1-1, with 7 bases matching TRBD1. The receptor's source is a woman aged 55-70 years with acute or convalescent COVID-19. The DNA sequence is as follows: TGTGCCAGCAGCCTCCGGACAGGTGGGACTGAAGCTTTCTTT. It translates to CASSLRTGGTEAFF.